This T cell receptor beta chain was profiled in a study of T-cell memory formation after mild COVID-19. Study background: The two donors had largely donor-specific TCR clusters.

Study-level findings and limits: Researchers found some responding clones in pre-infection memory, a sign that cross-reactive memory joined. Unconfirmed was the SARS-CoV-2 specificity of second-wave clones that peaked on day 37.

Each CDR3 protein is one row after TCRdb ran MiXCR on the 5' RACE reads. The table includes 80,000 to 95,000 distinct CDR3 sequences, nearly 25% detected once. Of note for this clonotype: Its antigen remains unknown.

The V gene's germline CDR1 is MNHEY and CDR2 SMNVEV (reference sequence). V shed 2 bases and J 7 bases; nucleotides not matched to a gene: 7. The CDR3 contains 14 residues. The V gene is TRBV27, the J gene TRBJ2-7, with 8 bases identical to TRBD2. Sequencing was performed on PBMCs or a T cell subset sorted from them (not recorded which). The origin of this receptor is a man aged 18 to 29 who had mild COVID-19 (a few samples of this study predate the infection). Cell type and time point are not known. The CDR3 protein is CASSLTGLALEQYF. The DNA of the CDR3 is TGTGCCAGCAGTTTAACAGGACTAGCCTTGGAGCAGTACTTC.